Following are 5 T cell receptor beta chains from one sample sequenced in a study of blood T cell repertoires in COVID-19. TCRdb's table, derived via immunoSEQ multiplex PCR, lists solely in-frame clones and lacks some. This table holds about 220,000 clones, about 78% found once. Sequenced input: peripheral blood. These receptor sequences come from a woman in her 70s with acute or convalescent COVID-19.

The chain combines TRBV5-5 with TRBJ2-3; TRBD2 aligns across 10 bases. With V trimmed by 4 bases and J by 0 bases, 11 bases remained unmatched. CDR1 SGHKS and CDR2 YYEKEE come from the germline V gene (reference sequence). The length of the CDR3 is 18 residues. CDR3 protein: CASSIGSGGDLSTDTQYF. CDR3 coding DNA: TGTGCCAGCAGCATCGGGAGCGGGGGGGACCTTAGCACAGATACGCAGTATTTT.

A note on this clone: This sample includes further DNA sequences coding for the same CDR3. V is TRBV5-4 and J is TRBJ2-2, with D maybe TRBD2 (5 bases). The CDR3 has 15 residues. Germline CDR1 is SGHNT and CDR2 is YYREEE (reference sequence). Trimming removed 2 bases from V and 1 base from J, with 9 bases in between. The CDR3 is CASSLGRGNTGELFF. DNA for the CDR3: TGTGCCAGCAGCTTAGGGAGAGGGAACACCGGGGAGCTGTTTTTT.

The gene calls are TRBV30 and TRBJ2-2; 8 nucleotides line up with TRBD2. This CDR3 has 14 amino acids. V dropped 4 bases and J dropped 1; count of bases not matched to a gene: 2. Germline lookup yields CDR1 GTSNPN and CDR2 SVGIG (reference sequence). CDR3 amino acids: CAWKTSENTGELFF. The CDR3 DNA sequence: TGTGCCTGGAAGACTAGCGAGAACACCGGGGAGCTGTTTTTT.

This chain joins TRBV28 and TRBJ2-1, with a possible D match to TRBD2 (5 bases). This CDR3 comprises 12 residues. Trimming removed 2 bases at V and 8 bases at J, with 7 bases between. Germline lookup yields CDR1 MDHEN and CDR2 SYDVKM. CDR3 DNA: TGTGCCAGCAGTTTACGGGAATATGAGCAGTTCTTC. This gives the protein CASSLREYEQFF.

For this clone: Other DNA variants within this sample encode the same CDR3. The gene calls are TRBV7-2 and TRBJ1-1, with a possible D match to TRBD1 (6 bases). CDR1 is SGHTA, CDR2 FQGNSA, per germline. The CDR3 is 13 amino acids. With 4 bases removed from V and 1 base from J, the gap between germline ends came to 7 bases. The CDR3 DNA reads TGTGCCAGCAGCTCGGGACAGAACACTGAAGCTTTCTTT. This sequence encodes CASSSGQNTEAFF.